Included here is one TCR beta chain sequence, with context. There is no known antigen for this receptor. No much larger clonotype is one base removed from it; base qualities were not supplied. These data are taken from a study of cytomegalovirus exposure and HLA in healthy donors (dated by TCRdb to between 2016 and 2019). In terms of the full investigation: In an earlier analysis of approximately 640 of the donors, 276 Gb of sequence data and some 100 million unique TCR beta sequences from about 190 million T cells were reported. Among some 400 genotyped donors of the cohort, an average of approximately 220,000 unique TCR beta nucleotide sequences was sequenced per donor, of which 15% to 20% were non-productive. A later genetic analysis used genome-wide SNP genotypes for about 65% of the roughly 700 donors, treating that subset as a discovery cohort. The study profiled the T cell repertoires of some 610 subjects by immunosequencing and related them to cytomegalovirus serostatus. Along with the 666-subject first cohort, a separate validation cohort of approximately 110 different subjects was used. The study aimed to test whether signatures of past pathogen exposure could be identified by cataloging public T cell receptors. Donor age, sex, ethnicity and CMV serostatus were collected together with the repertoire data. In the later analysis, no new phenotypic data were used to find candidate immune exposures; instead, reliance was placed on TCR beta sequences and their occurrence across donors. Of the roughly 400 genotyped donors, approximately 81% were placed in the genetic ancestry cluster associated with self-reported Caucasian donors. Roughly 5 DR-DQ haplotypes were treated as single units for association and clustering because of strong linkage in the cohort. To decide whether each TCR beta V gene segment behaved as functional or pseudogenic, an earlier analysis of nearly 600 of the donors relied on high-throughput TCR beta sequencing. High-throughput TCR immunosequencing, statistical association of individual TCRs with disease status, and machine learning were combined to predict cytomegalovirus infection status. About 280 gigabases of sequencing data and approximately 91 million unique TCR sequences made up an early release that covered over 550 HLA-typed donors. In a later analysis, previously published TCR beta repertoires from hundreds of donors were re-analyzed and high-resolution HLA genotyping was added so that TCR occurrence patterns could be studied. HLA typing covered class I and class II loci at four-digit resolution. All discovery cohort repertoires had been generated using a single sequencing platform. The number of donors typed differed by locus, with 629-630 for A, B, C, DRB1 and DQB1, about 500 for DQA1, 606 for DPA1, and approximately 470 for DPB1.

Libraries were prepared through the immunoSEQ multiplex PCR assay. For the multiplex PCR, a mixture combining 60 forward primers for TCR Vbeta segments and 13 reverse primers for TCR Jbeta segments was used. The CDR3 region of rearranged TCR beta genes was amplified from genomic DNA with a multiplex PCR assay. The amplified TCR beta libraries were sequenced on the Illumina HiSeq System as 87-base-pair reads. For the original study's pipeline: A later analysis counted approximately 74 million unique TCR beta chains across the 600 to 850 repertoires, and around 9.9 million of these chains were shared by at least two donors. A nearest-neighbor algorithm error-corrected the raw reads and collapsed the reads into unique sequences, merging closely related sequences to remove PCR and sequencing errors. V, D and J gene segments were assigned by aligning CDR3 sequences to IMGT reference sequences. Each retained sequence needed at least a six-nucleotide match to both a V gene segment and a J gene segment. Rearrangements were classified as productive when the CDR3 lacked stop codons and remained in frame with V and J, and all other rearrangements were classified as non-productive. CDR3 was defined according to IMGT convention as the region running from the second conserved V-encoded cysteine to the conserved J-encoded phenylalanine. In an earlier analysis of 550 to 650 of the donors, sequences lacking an unambiguous match to a single V gene segment were excluded. An earlier analysis of 587 of the donors classified V segments as functional when productive rearrangements were above 56.7% and as segregating when the standard deviation between donors was above 5%. To diagnose cytomegalovirus status from the catalog of TCR beta chain sequences, a statistical classification framework was built. V and J gene assignment, in a later analysis, came from comparing TCR nucleotide sequences with IMGT/GENE-DB human TR gene sequences. The TCRdist pipeline was used in a later analysis to assign CDR3 sequences and most-parsimonious VDJ recombination scenarios. In a later analysis, every TCR beta chain was defined by the combination of its CDR3 amino acid sequence and its V-gene family, and reads without a unique V-gene family were dropped. To address suspected cross-contamination and a sequencing artifact, a later analysis removed a few hundred highly shared, low-generation-probability nucleotide sequences. A later analysis calculated a clonal expansion index for each public chain from normalized within-repertoire ranks of inferred template counts. In a later analysis, generation probabilities were computed using a VDJ recombination model fitted to out-of-frame rearrangements, and the results were checked against IGoR. In a later analysis, TCR-TCR, TCR-HLA and TCR-CMV co-occurrence was scored with hypergeometric tests, and a repertoire-size bias correction was applied to TCR pairs. In a later analysis, false discovery rates were estimated by permuting HLA or CMV assignments 20 times. In a later analysis, co-occurring TCRs were grouped using DBSCAN, with TCRdist sequence similarity added in when clustering inside HLA-allele-positive subsets. Repertoires with fewer than 30,000 or more than 120,000 public chains, plus five repertoires with anomalous nucleotide sharing, were excluded from co-occurrence clustering. The table was pulled from immuneACCESS by TCRdb, which kept in-frame rearrangements only. Such tables lose some clones; where checked, under half of the loss comes from unresolved V genes, and the rest has no known cause. Clone size and the V and J calls come from that table; the DNA yielded D and trimming. The table for this sample lists about 140,000 clones; approximately 62% of them were counted only once. Of the sample, roughly 1.7% is held by the ten largest clones.

In total, roughly 710 healthy bone marrow donors made up the cohort. At the time of sampling, all cohort members were nominally healthy, though unrecorded immune exposures were likely present. CMV serostatus was recorded as positive for roughly 300 and negative for about 50% of the roughly 670 cohort members, whereas no CMV serostatus was recorded for the donor in question. A peripheral blood sample was provided by each donor, and peripheral blood mononuclear cells were used for TCR beta sequencing. The Qiagen DNeasy Blood Extraction Kit was used to extract genomic DNA from the blood cell samples. Overall study results and their limits: The study listed 150 to 200 TCR beta chains as associated with cytomegalovirus. For the cohort, immune exposure information was limited to CMV serostatus. In a later analysis, the rate of TCR association differed among HLA loci, with DRB1 alleles having the most associated TCRs and HLA-C alleles having the fewest. Correlated functional status among segregating V segments might be attributable to linkage disequilibrium, but an unknown experimental factor could not be ruled out. The 87-base-pair reads could not distinguish some IMGT-functional V segments, including TRBV6-2 and TRBV6-3, so those segments were excluded. In an earlier analysis of some 540 of the donors, most TCR beta V segments appeared in productive rearrangements about 87% or about 30% of the time, broadly matching IMGT annotations. Because counts were too low, around 18 rarely observed V segments, including chromosome 9 orphons, were left out of the earlier analysis of 500 to 750 of the donors. When HLA alleles, especially DR and DQ, strongly co-occurred, TCR associations were difficult to assign to individual alleles. In a later analysis, HLA-associated TCR beta chains showed more clonal expansion and lower generation probabilities than non-associated chains that were equally common. Because HLA typing was missing for some donors at each locus, association tests included only the typed subset. A later analysis found that most CMV-associated TCR beta chains appeared HLA-restricted, with HLA associations seemingly driven largely by CMV exposure. In a later analysis, several top co-occurrence clusters were reported to appear linked to parvovirus B19, influenza, CMV and Epstein-Barr virus. Most TCR sequences were observed very rarely across donors, whereas some public TCRs were present in many individuals. The sequencing pipeline was judged likely to have produced a cluster of highly shared sequence variants as a technical artifact. A further reported finding was that TCR beta sequences accurately predicted the HLA-A and HLA-B alleles for most subjects in the first cohort. Specific HLA alleles were associated with 16,951 TCR beta sequences at a false discovery rate of 0.05 in a later analysis. The classifier was reported to diagnose cytomegalovirus status with high specificity and sensitivity in both the original and validation cohorts. The authors suggested that the approach could potentially be extended to other disease states and immunological phenotypes. In this cohort, only TCR beta chains were sequenced, and detectable features were limited by the absence of alpha or paired-chain data. A few of the identified cytomegalovirus-associated TCR beta chains were confirmed in vitro to be specific for cytomegalovirus antigens. V-gene and J-gene trimming of TCR beta chains was associated with a missense DCLRE1C variant in a later genetic analysis, and the association was replicated in an independent cohort. In a later genetic analysis, fewer N-insertions in productive TCRs were reported among donors in an Asian-associated ancestry cluster than the roughly 670-donor mean. Presence/absence analyses assumed roughly uniform sequencing depth across donors, an assumption that may not hold.

From the cysteine up to the phenylalanine, the CDR3 has a length of 13 residues. The only DNA kept is the CDR3, 39 bases in frame from the first base. The trim is 3 bases for V and 7 bases for J, with a gap of 12 bases between the germline ends. Taken from the germline V gene, the CDR1 and CDR2 loops are SQVTM and ANQGSEA. The chain joins TRBV29-1 to TRBJ2-2; TRBD1 could be the D gene, as 6 bases match. Source material: PBMCs. The TCR was taken from a human donor in good health. The CDR3 protein is CSVEDGTRGELFF. The bases are TGCAGCGTTGAGGATGGGACACGCGGGGAGCTGTTTTTT.